This paragraph covers one T cell receptor beta chain sequence. These data originate in a study of blood T cell repertoires in COVID-19. Study details: The United States, Italy and Spain were the sources of the acute and convalescent COVID-19 samples. T cells, B-cell-depleted T cells, or PBMCs supplied cDNA or gDNA.

Authors' methods: The authors estimated nucleated cell counts from reference gene primer amplification. Profiled with immunoSEQ multiplex PCR; TCRdb holds only in-frame clones, not every one. V and J calls and clone size follow that table, whereas D and trimming were derived from the DNA. The sample contains about 130,000 clones, more than 75% of which appear only once. The sample consisted of peripheral blood. This clonotype was obtained from a human donor in a cohort sampled during active COVID-19.

This CDR3 is CASSHYIQAGETPKNIQYF. The CDR3 DNA reads as TGCGCCAGCAGCCACTATATTCAAGCGGGAGAGACGCCCAAAAACATTCAGTACTTC. The gene calls are TRBV4-1 and TRBJ2-4, with TRBD2 identical over 8 bases. The germline CDR1 and CDR2 sequences are MGHRA and YSYEKL. The CDR3 runs 19 residues. V was pared by 3 bases and J by 2 bases, with 15 bases of the junction left unmatched.